One and the same sample provided the 13 T cell receptor beta chains below, sequenced in a study of Graves' ophthalmopathy and Graves' hyperthyroidism. Amplification of TCR beta CDR3 regions used RNA transcripts. Following a first-round RT-PCR that used HTBI primers, a second-round multiplex PCR was carried out. TCRdb re-called the multiplex PCR reads with MiXCR, one entry per CDR3 protein. The sample has 400,000 or so distinct CDR3 sequences; 15% are singletons. Source material: peripheral blood. These receptors came from a woman aged 18 to 35 with stable Graves' hyperthyroidism.

This clonotype was observed many times. The V call is TRBV12-3 or TRBV12-4, the J call TRBJ2-7; 7 bases match TRBD2. The CDR3 has 15 amino acids. With V trimmed by 3 bases and J by 0 bases, 5 bases remained unmatched. DNA of the CDR3: TGTGCCAGCAGTTTGGGCGGGAGCAGCTCCTACGAGCAGTACTTC. This translates into CASSLGGSSSYEQYF.

This clonotype was seen many times. The chain uses TRBV7-8 and TRBJ2-7; 8 bases match TRBD1. V shed 0 bases, J shed 7 bases, and the junction held 2 bases outside the gene matches. Per the germline V gene, CDR1 is SGHVS and CDR2 is FQNEAQ. The CDR3 runs to 13 residues. CDR3 bases: TGTGCCAGCAGCTTAGCTTACAGGGGGGAGCAGTACTTC. Translated, it gives CASSLAYRGEQYF.

This clonotype was recorded at least ten times. CDR3 loop: CASSLDGNPYEQYF. The CDR3 DNA is TGTGCCAGCAGCTTAGATGGAAACCCCTACGAGCAGTACTTC. The V gene is TRBV7-8, the J gene TRBJ2-7; unclear D gene. There are 14 residues in the CDR3. Germline CDR1 SGHVS, CDR2 FQNEAQ. The germline V and J ends were trimmed by 1 base and 2 bases, with 9 bases remaining between them.

Ten or more counts support this clonotype. This chain joins TRBV7-2 and TRBJ2-7; perhaps TRBD1 as D (5 bases). The V end lost 5 bases, the J end lost 6 bases, and 11 bases lay between the germline ends. Per germline, CDR1 SGHTA and CDR2 FQGNSA. This CDR3 has 12 residues. CDR3 coding DNA: TGTGCCAGCAGCCCAGGGCGCCGCGAGCAGTACTTC. Its translation is CASSPGRREQYF.

At least ten counts were recorded for this clonotype. The V gene is TRBV12-3 or TRBV12-4, the J gene TRBJ2-7, with 7 bases matching TRBD1. The V gene end was trimmed by 4 bases and the J gene end by 1 base; junction bases not matched to a gene: 13. CDR3 size: 17 residues. CDR3 protein: CASSSFKDRVASYEQYF. The CDR3, as DNA: TGTGCCAGCAGTTCCTTCAAAGACAGGGTCGCTTCCTACGAGCAGTACTTC.

This clonotype was detected ten times or more. The chain is built from TRBV6-5 and TRBJ1-5, with unresolved D. In germline, CDR1 is MNHEY, CDR2 SVGAGI. Deletions cut 2 bases from V and 3 bases from J, with 8 bases between. The length of the CDR3 is 14 residues. CDR3: CASSYQAVNQPQHF. The DNA for the CDR3 is TGTGCCAGCAGTTACCAGGCAGTCAATCAGCCCCAGCATTTT.

The chain links TRBV4-1 to TRBJ2-3; TRBD2 aligns across 7 bases. Germline lookup yields CDR1 MGHRA and CDR2 YSYEKL. The CDR3 covers 18 residues. V lost 1 base, J lost 1 base, and 11 bases stayed unmatched. The CDR3 nucleotides are TGCGCCAGCAGCCAAGGGCTAGCGGAATCCTATCGCACAGATACGCAGTATTTT. Amino acids: CASSQGLAESYRTDTQYF.

This clonotype was recorded many times. This sequence joins TRBV12-3 or TRBV12-4 and TRBJ1-2; D gene uncertain. Trimming left V 5 bases short and J 8 bases short, with 9 bases between. This CDR3 has 11 residues. Written as DNA, the CDR3 is TGTGCCAGCAGTCAAATACGAGGCTACACCTTC. Residues: CASSQIRGYTF.

The rearrangement joins TRBV3-1 to TRBJ2-7, with D maybe TRBD2 (5 bases). The length of the CDR3 is 14 residues. Germline V CDR1 and CDR2: LGHDT, YNNKEL (reference sequence). Trimming removed 5 bases from V and 5 bases from J, with 16 bases in between. CDR3 in DNA: TGTGCCAGCAGCTATCCGGACTCTCTAAACGAGCAGTACTTC. Translated: CASSYPDSLNEQYF.

The chain links TRBV7-2 to TRBJ2-7; D is unclear. This CDR3 has 15 amino acids. V shed 0 bases and J shed 0 bases, with 9 bases lying between them. CDR1 is SGHTA and CDR2 is FQGNSA in the germline V gene. CDR3 bases: TGTGCCAGCAGCTTAGCCGGACCGGCCTCCTACGAGCAGTACTTC. Translated, it gives CASSLAGPASYEQYF. The full variable domain, in which reference TRBV7-2 and TRBJ2-7 provide the parts outside the CDR3, is GAGVSQSPSNKVTEKGKDVELRCDPISGHTALYWYRQSLGQGLEFLIYFQGNSAPDKSGLPSDRFSAERTGGSVSTLTIQRTQQEDSAVYLCASSLAGPASYEQYFGPGTRLTVT.

In its sample, this clonotype was seen many times. V usage is TRBV7-2 and J usage is TRBJ2-5; 7 nucleotides agree with TRBD1. The V segment lost 5 bases and the J segment 4 bases; nucleotides outside the gene matches: 7. The CDR3 covers 14 residues. Germline V gene data show CDR1 as SGHTA and CDR2 as FQGNSA. CDR3 nucleotide sequence: TGTGCCAGCAGCATCATCACAGGGGTAGAGACCCAGTACTTC. Amino acids: CASSIITGVETQYF.

This clonotype was detected ten times or more. The V call is TRBV6-5, the J call TRBJ1-2, with D maybe TRBD1 (5 bases). Germline assignment: CDR1 MNHEY and CDR2 SVGAGI. This CDR3 has 17 residues. Trimming took off 4 bases at V and 8 bases at J, with 26 bases between the two ends. DNA of the CDR3: TGTGCCAGCAGTTTCTCCTATGGACACGTAAACAACCGGGGCTACACCTTC. Protein: CASSFSYGHVNNRGYTF.

This clonotype was detected only a few times. The CDR3 is CASSPGDTRGTEAFF. The CDR3 region has the DNA TGTGCCAGCTCACCCGGGGACACCCGTGGCACTGAAGCTTTCTTT. The V call is TRBV18, the J call TRBJ1-1; the D gene is possibly TRBD1 (6 bases). V shed 3 bases and J shed 4 bases, with 15 bases lying between them. This CDR3 is 15 amino acids long. Germline V lookup: CDR1 KGHSH, CDR2 LQKENI.